These 17 T cell receptor beta chains were all obtained from the same sample, sequenced in a study of cytomegalovirus exposure and HLA in healthy donors. The primer mix had 60 Vbeta and 13 Jbeta primers. Assay: immunoSEQ multiplex PCR; the TCRdb copy retains only in-frame clones and omits some. The top ten hold approximately 1.9% of the sample, which has more than 140,000 clones, just under 85% seen once. Material: PBMCs. Source of these receptors: a woman aged 40 to 50 in good health and CMV-seronegative.

The CDR3 sequence: CASSYSGTADEKLFF. The CDR3 coding sequence is TGTGCCAGCAGTTATTCCGGGACAGCGGATGAAAAACTGTTTTTT. This chain links TRBV6-6 with TRBJ1-4, with TRBD1 matching 7 bases. This CDR3 contains 15 residues. Germline trimming cut 3 bases from V and 6 bases from J; bases unmatched to any gene: 7. Germline lookup yields CDR1 MNHNY and CDR2 SVGAGI (reference sequence).

The chain recombines TRBV5-1 with TRBJ2-2; D not resolved. With 2 bases removed from V and 6 bases from J, the gap between germline ends came to 14 bases. This CDR3 is 15 amino acids long. Looked up from germline, CDR1 is SGHRS and CDR2 is YFSETQ. CDR3 coding DNA: TGCGCCAGCAGCTTTTTTACTTCCTTCCCCGGGGAGCTGTTTTTT. It encodes CASSFFTSFPGELFF.

The rearrangement links TRBV14 to TRBJ2-1; 14 bases map to TRBD2. The germline V gene encodes CDR1 SGHDN and CDR2 FVKESK. J gave up 8 bases and V 0 bases, and 6 bases lay outside the gene matches. The CDR3 contains 17 residues. CDR3 residues: CASSQDHGTSGRHEQFF. In DNA, the CDR3 is TGTGCCAGCAGCCAAGATCATGGGACTAGCGGGAGACATGAGCAGTTCTTC.

This chain uses TRBV10-3 with TRBJ1-1, with a tentative D call TRBD1 (5 bases). CDR1 is ENHRY and CDR2 is SYGVKD in the germline V gene. V lost 3 bases to trimming and J lost 1 base, with 12 bases between them. CDR3 length: 15 residues. The CDR3 DNA sequence: TGTGCCATCAGTGAAGGTCAGGGTCGGAACACTGAAGCTTTCTTT. Protein product: CAISEGQGRNTEAFF.

V is TRBV7-9 and J is TRBJ1-4, with D possibly matching TRBD1 (5 bases). Germline values: CDR1 SEHNR, CDR2 FQNEAQ (reference sequence). This CDR3 is built from 14 residues. V lost 3 bases and J 8 bases, leaving 13 bases between the germline ends. The CDR3 is CASSFRRTSEKLFF. Written as DNA, the CDR3 is TGTGCCAGCAGCTTTCGCCGGACAAGCGAAAAACTGTTTTTT.

The chain joins TRBV5-1 to TRBJ2-5; D gene unclear. The CDR3 spans 12 residues. Germline V gives CDR1 SGHRS, CDR2 YFSETQ. Trimming pared 7 bases from V and 2 bases from J, leaving 9 bases between. The DNA for the CDR3 is TGCGCCAGCCGCCTAGATCAAGAGACCCAGTACTTC. This codes for CASRLDQETQYF.

The rearrangement links TRBV7-2 to TRBJ2-3; a possible D gene is TRBD2 (5 bases). This CDR3 contains 13 residues. Trimming shortened V by 5 bases and J by 3 bases, and 9 bases separated the two germline ends. Per germline, CDR1 SGHTA and CDR2 FQGNSA. This CDR3 reads CASSRTWTDTQYF. CDR3 nucleotides: TGTGCCAGCAGCCGGACTTGGACAGATACGCAGTATTTT.

The V call is TRBV2, the J call TRBJ2-5; TRBD1 is a possible D gene (6 bases). The CDR3 extends over 14 amino acids. The germline V gene encodes CDR1 SNHLY and CDR2 FYNNEI. The germline V and J ends were trimmed by 6 bases and 2 bases, with 13 bases remaining between them. CDR3 residues: CASSQDRPQETQYF. The CDR3 nucleotides are TGTGCCAGCAGCCAGGACAGACCTCAAGAGACCCAGTACTTC.

The rearrangement joins TRBV29-1 to TRBJ1-2, with 10 bases fitting TRBD1. This CDR3 region has 13 residues. The ends lost 7 bases at V and 3 bases at J; junction bases unmatched: 5. CDR1 and CDR2 (germline): SQVTM, ANQGSEA. The CDR3 reads CSDTGTGDYGYTF. The DNA for the CDR3 is TGCAGCGACACCGGGACAGGGGACTATGGCTACACCTTC.

The V and J genes are TRBV7-6 and TRBJ2-2, with 9 bases identical to TRBD1. Germline V gene data show CDR1 as SGHVS and CDR2 as FNYEAQ. Unmatched junction bases numbered 12, after V lost 4 bases and J lost 9 bases. This CDR3 has 16 residues. This chain's CDR3 is CASSYPPGQGSRELFF. In DNA, the CDR3 is TGTGCCAGCAGCTATCCCCCGGGACAGGGATCCAGGGAGCTGTTTTTT.

V is TRBV6-5 and J is TRBJ1-4; perhaps TRBD1 as D (6 bases). The CDR3 runs 14 residues. V shed 7 bases and J shed 12 bases, with 21 bases lying between them. Germline lookup yields CDR1 MNHEY and CDR2 SVGAGI. CDR3 sequence reads: CASIGTRVNSELFF. CDR3 nucleotides: TGTGCCAGCATAGGGACACGGGTAAATTCGGAACTGTTTTTT.

The rearrangement links TRBV11-1 to TRBJ2-1, with D unresolved. The ends were cut back, 5 bases at V and 6 bases at J, with 17 bases in the middle. This CDR3 is built from 15 residues. Germline-derived CDR1 and CDR2 are SGHAT and FQDESV (reference sequence). CDR3 nucleotides: TGTGCCAGCAGCATTTGGTCATGGAGCGCCAATGAGCAGTTCTTC. This sequence encodes CASSIWSWSANEQFF.

This chain uses TRBV4-3 with TRBJ2-7, with 10 bases that match TRBD1. The length of the CDR3 is 17 residues. Germline lookup yields CDR1 LGHNA and CDR2 YSLEER. Germline trimming cut 0 bases from V and 2 bases from J; bases unmatched to any gene: 7. CDR3 amino acids: CASSQERGGTGAYEQYF. CDR3 DNA: TGCGCCAGCAGCCAAGAGAGAGGGGGGACAGGGGCCTACGAGCAGTACTTC.

This clone was found once. The rearrangement joins TRBV18 to TRBJ2-3, with D perhaps matching TRBD1 (5 bases). With 1 base removed from V and 2 bases from J, the gap between germline ends came to 13 bases. From germline, CDR1 is KGHSH and CDR2 LQKENI. This CDR3 contains 16 residues. The CDR3 is CASSPQAGWYTDTQYF. The CDR3 DNA follows: TGTGCCAGCTCACCACAGGCAGGGTGGTACACAGATACGCAGTATTTT.

Concerning this clone itself: Other nucleotide sequences from this sample produce the same CDR3. V gene TRBV20-1 combines with J gene TRBJ2-5; D is undetermined. The CDR3 sequence is 10 residues long. Germline V gives CDR1 DFQATT, CDR2 SNEGSKA (reference sequence). V dropped 3 bases and J dropped 4 bases, with 3 bases sitting between them. The CDR3 spells CSASLETQYF. The CDR3 nucleotides read TGCAGTGCTAGTCTAGAGACCCAGTACTTC.

This chain links TRBV15 with TRBJ1-3, with D maybe TRBD1 (5 bases). V shed 6 bases and J shed 0 bases, with 9 bases lying between them. CDR1 and CDR2 from the germline V gene are LNHNV and YYDKDF (reference sequence). The CDR3 contains 14 residues. This CDR3 is CATRRDSSGNTIYF. The DNA of the CDR3 is TGTGCCACCAGACGTGACAGCTCTGGAAACACCATATATTTT.

A single count supports this clone. V and J are TRBV27 and TRBJ2-1, with 9 bases matching TRBD1. The CDR3 is 15 amino acids. V shed 3 bases, J shed 4 bases, and the junction held 4 bases outside the gene matches. CDR1 and CDR2 from the germline V gene are MNHEY and SMNVEV (reference sequence). The CDR3 region is CASSFSTGGYNEQFF. Here the CDR3 DNA reads TGTGCCAGCAGTTTCTCGACAGGGGGATACAATGAGCAGTTCTTC.